The clone carrying this T cell receptor beta chain was counted between two and nine times. Its matching antigen is unknown. This record comes from a study of CD8 T cells in ankylosing spondylitis. The V end lost 2 bases, the J end lost 1 base, and 12 bases lay between the germline ends. The CDR3 has 15 residues. Quantitative 5'-RACE was performed with molecular barcodes, and it yielded the TCR beta libraries. TCRdb fed the 5' RACE reads into MiXCR, producing one record per CDR3 protein. The sample comprises nearly 350,000 distinct CDR3 sequences, roughly 15% of which are singletons, and about 1% rests with the top ten. Whole-study results and caveats: Made up of several highly homologous variants, a TCR beta motif appeared characteristic of ankylosing spondylitis blood.

The clonotype originates from a male donor with ankylosing spondylitis or in good health (not recorded which). Sequencing was carried out using blood, either unsorted or a sorted T cell fraction (not recorded which). This chain uses TRBV12-3 or TRBV12-4 with TRBJ2-7, with D possibly being TRBD1 or TRBD2 (6 bases each). This CDR3 is CASSLSRGPSYEQYF. The CDR3, as DNA: TGTGCCAGCAGTTTATCTCGGGGGCCATCCTACGAGCAGTACTTC.